Below are 15 T cell receptor beta chains sequenced from a single sample in a study of Tregs in tolerant kidney transplant recipients. Data came from immunoSEQ multiplex PCR; TCRdb stores just in-frame clones and leaves some out. Here the sample table reports about 30,000 clones. Sequencing used CD8+ T cells from blood, obtained before the transplant. Receptors originate from a human donor who received a combined kidney and bone marrow transplant.

To note about this clone: The sequenced fragment ends 3 residues before the CDR3 boundary, so the rest is inferred from the germline J gene. The rearrangement links TRBV30 to TRBJ1-3; a weak D match, TRBD1 (5 bases). Trimming took 0 bases from V and 4 from J, leaving 13 bases between them. The CDR3 length is 15 residues. Germline V gene lookup returns CDR1 GTSNPN and CDR2 SVGIG (reference sequence). CDR3 DNA, as far as it was read: TGTGCCTGGAGTGTGTCGGGGGTCGAAGGAAACACC. It encodes CAWSVSGVEGNT. In full, the CDR3 reads CAWSVSGVEGNTIYF.

With respect to this clone: The DNA ends 3 residues before the CDR3 does, and the rest of the CDR3 is filled in from the germline J gene. This chain links TRBV30 with TRBJ2-7; TRBD1 matches 8 bases. The CDR3 contains 14 residues. J lost 0 bases, V lost 4 bases, and 5 bases had no gene match. Germline V CDR1 and CDR2: GTSNPN, SVGIG (reference sequence). CDR3 DNA, as far as it was read: TGTGCCTGGAACGGACAGGGTTACTCCTACGAG. It encodes CAWNGQGYSYE. The full CDR3 sequence reads CAWNGQGYSYEQYF.

The CDR3 bases that were read are TGTGCCAGCAGGACCGGGACAGGAAATTCACCC. Residues: CASRTGTGNSP. The entire CDR3 reads CASRTGTGNSPLHF. V gene TRBV5-6 combines with J gene TRBJ1-6, with TRBD1 matching 8 bases. The missing CDR3 end, 3 residues past where the read stops, is filled in from the germline J gene. The CDR3 is 14 amino acids. The ends lost 5 bases at V and 7 bases at J; junction bases unmatched: 5. Per the germline V gene, CDR1 is SGHDT and CDR2 is YYEEEE.

Points on this clone: The CDR3 end lies 3 residues beyond the end of the read and is filled in from the germline J gene. The chain combines TRBV28 with TRBJ2-5, with a tentative D call TRBD2 (5 bases). The ends were cut back, 6 bases at V and 5 bases at J, with 22 bases in the middle. The germline CDR1 and CDR2 sequences are MDHEN and SYDVKM. The CDR3 contains 16 residues. CDR3 DNA, as far as it was read: TGTGCCAGCAGCCAGGTTCTAGCCGTGCGTCGGGAGACC. This sequence encodes CASSQVLAVRRET. Given in full, the CDR3 is CASSQVLAVRRETQYF.

This clone is classed as large by frequency. The read ends 3 residues shy of where the CDR3 ends; the end is completed using the germline J gene. The chain uses TRBV30 and TRBJ1-1, with unresolved D. The CDR3 is 14 amino acids. Germline loops: CDR1 GTSNPN, CDR2 SVGIG (reference sequence). This CDR3 reads CAWSAVRPIGEAFF. The CDR3 DNA, read in part, is TGTGCCTGGAGTGCGGTACGGCCCATCGGGGAA.

About this clone itself: The read is 3 residues too short to cover the CDR3 end, so that end is filled in from the germline J gene. The V gene is TRBV7-3, the J gene TRBJ2-1; D possibly corresponds to TRBD2 (5 bases). The CDR3 is 13 amino acids. Trimming left V 3 bases short and J 5 bases short, with 8 bases between. From germline, CDR1 is SGHTA and CDR2 FQGTGA. CDR3 sequence: CASSFGLHNEQFF. CDR3 bases read: TGTGCCAGCAGCTTTGGACTCCACAATGAG.

As concerns this clone: The read ends 3 residues early relative to the CDR3; the germline J gene fills the gap. This chain uses TRBV7-2 with TRBJ2-3; weak D call: TRBD2 (7 bases). V lost 5 bases to trimming and J lost 2 bases, with 14 bases between them. Germline CDR1 is SGHTA and CDR2 is FQGNSA. The CDR3 consists of 15 residues. The DNA read from the CDR3 is TGTGCCAGCAGCCCCTGGGGGGGGCCCACAGATACG. This sequence encodes CASSPWGGPTDT. Given in full, the CDR3 is CASSPWGGPTDTQYF. The entire variable domain, with the rest obtained from reference TRBV7-2 and TRBJ2-3, is as follows: GAGVSQSPSNKVTEKGKDVELRCDPISGHTALYWYRQSLGQGLEFLIYFQGNSAPDKSGLPSDRFSAERTGGSVSTLTIQRTQQEDSAVYLCASSPWGGPTDTQYFGPGTRLTVL.

In the case of this clone: Read sequence stops 3 residues before the CDR3 end, and the germline J gene provides the missing end. The chain employs TRBV20-1 and TRBJ1-2, with 11 bases that match TRBD1. Unmatched junction bases numbered 4, after V lost 5 bases and J lost 5 bases. Per germline, CDR1 DFQATT and CDR2 SNEGSKA (reference sequence). The CDR3 totals 13 residues. Incomplete CDR3 DNA: TGCAGTGCTGCCGGACAGGGGGCTTATGGC. This encodes CSAAGQGAYG. In full, the CDR3 is CSAAGQGAYGYTF.

Remarks on this clone: The CDR3 goes on 3 residues after the read ends, and that part is filled in from the germline J gene. V usage is TRBV13 and J usage is TRBJ1-2, with 7 bases identical to TRBD1. J gave up 3 bases and V 3 bases, and 4 bases lay outside the gene matches. This CDR3 region has 14 residues. The germline V gene has CDR1 PRHDT and CDR2 FYEKMQ (reference sequence). The CDR3 sequence: CASSFQGDHYGYTF. The covered CDR3 bases are TGTGCCAGCAGCTTCCAGGGGGACCACTATGGC.

Of note for this clone: The read terminates 3 residues before the CDR3 end, so the remaining end is supplied by the germline J gene. The rearrangement uses TRBV12-3 or TRBV12-4 and TRBJ1-4; 10 bases line up with TRBD1. CDR3 length equals 14 residues. With 3 bases clipped from V and 7 bases from J, the junction kept 2 bases outside the gene matches. CDR3 in amino acids: CASSFRTGGEKLFF. Partial CDR3 DNA: TGTGCCAGCAGTTTTCGGACAGGGGGTGAAAAA.

Remarks on this clone: Read coverage stops 3 residues before the CDR3 terminus; the germline J gene supplies the remainder. The chain employs TRBV19 and TRBJ2-1; 8 nucleotides match TRBD1. Germline V gene sequence: CDR1 LNHDA, CDR2 SQIVND (reference sequence). The CDR3 covers 14 residues. J lost 9 bases, V lost 4 bases, and 8 bases had no gene match. The sequenced CDR3 bases are TGTGCCAGTAGTAGGGGAACAGGGGGACTTGAG. Protein product: CASSRGTGGLE. The CDR3, in full, reads CASSRGTGGLEQFF.

Notes on this clone: Read sequence stops 3 residues before the CDR3 end, and the germline J gene provides the missing end. The rearrangement uses TRBV5-1 and TRBJ2-1; TRBD1 might be the D (6 bases). This CDR3 region has 15 residues. Per the germline V gene, CDR1 is SGHRS and CDR2 is YFSETQ. Trimming took off 2 bases at V and 0 bases at J, with 9 bases between the two ends. The sequenced CDR3 bases are TGCGCCAGCAGCTTTGGACAGAGCTCCTACAATGAG. It translates to CASSFGQSSYNE. The entire CDR3 protein is CASSFGQSSYNEQFF.

Points on this clone: The read ends 3 residues shy of where the CDR3 ends; the end is completed using the germline J gene. This chain links TRBV5-1 with TRBJ2-1; D may be TRBD2 (6 bases). V dropped 4 bases and J dropped 2 bases, with 16 bases sitting between them. CDR3 length equals 16 residues. CDR1 and CDR2 from the germline V gene are SGHRS and YFSETQ. The CDR3: CASSVGLDYAYNEQFF. The DNA read from the CDR3 is TGCGCCAGCAGCGTGGGACTGGACTATGCCTACAATGAG.

Concerning this clone: The read stops 3 residues short of the end of the CDR3; the missing end is completed from the germline J gene. The V call is TRBV18, the J call TRBJ2-7; no definite D call. There are 13 residues in the CDR3. CDR1 is KGHSH and CDR2 is LQKENI in the germline V gene. The germline V and J ends were trimmed by 2 bases and 0 bases, with 5 bases remaining between them. CDR3 DNA (partial): TGTGCCAGCTCACCAGCTAACTCCTACGAG. Translation: CASSPANSYE. The CDR3 reads in full as CASSPANSYEQYF.

On this clone: The read is 3 residues too short to cover the CDR3 end, so that end is filled in from the germline J gene. V is TRBV18 and J is TRBJ1-2; no firm D call. Trimming removed 3 bases from V and 4 bases from J, with 15 bases in between. The CDR3 has 15 residues. Germline CDR1 KGHSH, CDR2 LQKENI. CDR3 DNA, as far as it was read: TGTGCCAGCTCACCTGGCCGGGGTCCGATCTATGGC. Translating it yields CASSPGRGPIYG. The whole CDR3 sequence reads CASSPGRGPIYGYTF.